The 21 T cell receptor beta chains below come from one sample, sequenced in a study of blood T cell repertoires in COVID-19. Some clones are missing from TCRdb's copy, which holds only in-frame ones; the method was immunoSEQ multiplex PCR. The sample yields around 220,000 clones, roughly 80% seen once. The specimen was peripheral blood. The receptor source for this set is a human donor in a cohort sampled during active COVID-19.

This chain links TRBV6-5 with TRBJ1-6; 7 positions match TRBD1. CDR3 length: 14 residues. J gave up 3 bases and V 6 bases, and 2 bases lay outside the gene matches. Per the germline V gene, CDR1 is MNHEY and CDR2 is SVGAGI. The CDR3 DNA follows: TGTGCCAGCAGCCGGGACAGCTATAATTCACCCCTCCACTTT. It encodes CASSRDSYNSPLHF.

The V call is TRBV7-4, the J call TRBJ1-5, with D unclear. V was pared by 8 bases and J by 0 bases, with 20 bases between. Germline lookup yields CDR1 SGHVT and CDR2 SQSDAQ. The CDR3 covers 17 residues. This CDR3 reads CASPPGPGSNSNQPQHF. The CDR3 region has the DNA TGTGCCAGCCCCCCCGGCCCGGGGTCCAATAGCAATCAGCCCCAGCATTTT.

This clone appeared once. The chain recombines TRBV4-3 with TRBJ2-7; 10 bases line up with TRBD2. This CDR3 comprises 15 residues. Germline V gives CDR1 LGHNA, CDR2 YSLEER. V was clipped by 4 bases and J by 2 bases; unmatched bases: 5. The CDR3 region is CASSLRLAGAYEQYF. CDR3 sequence (DNA): TGCGCCAGCAGCCTACGACTAGCGGGCGCCTACGAGCAGTACTTC.

This clone occurred a few times. V is TRBV2 and J is TRBJ2-7, with TRBD2 identical over 9 bases. Germline V lookup: CDR1 SNHLY, CDR2 FYNNEI. The V segment lost 3 bases and the J segment 4 bases; nucleotides outside the gene matches: 4. CDR3 length: 14 amino acids. The CDR3 DNA reads as TGTGCCAGCAGTGAGGCGGGAGGGCTGTACGAGCAGTACTTC. Its translation: CASSEAGGLYEQYF.

The V call is TRBV18, the J call TRBJ2-7; 7 bases line up with TRBD1. The CDR3 covers 13 residues. Trimming took 5 bases from V and 5 from J; bases not matched to a gene: 6. Germline V gene data show CDR1 as KGHSH and CDR2 as LQKENI. The CDR3 reads CASSSQGNNEQYF. The CDR3 nucleotides read TGTGCCAGCTCATCACAGGGGAATAACGAGCAGTACTTC.

V and J are TRBV5-5 and TRBJ1-1; D is possibly TRBD1 (5 bases). Germline V CDR1 and CDR2: SGHKS, YYEKEE (reference sequence). This CDR3 is built from 14 residues. Trimming removed 0 bases at V and 3 bases at J, with 9 bases between. This CDR3 is CASSLDRMYTEAFF. Here the CDR3 DNA reads TGTGCCAGCAGCTTGGACAGGATGTACACTGAAGCTTTCTTT.

The chain is built from TRBV5-6 and TRBJ1-5; possibly TRBD1 for D (5 bases). The V and J ends lost 0 bases and 2 bases respectively, with 12 bases between them. The CDR3 consists of 16 residues. Germline V CDR1 and CDR2: SGHDT, YYEEEE. The CDR3 loop is CASSLGGGMGNQPQHF. The CDR3 region has the DNA TGTGCCAGCAGCTTGGGCGGGGGGATGGGCAATCAGCCCCAGCATTTT.

The V call is TRBV21-1, the J call TRBJ2-7; the D segment call TRBD2 is taken from the table without a DNA check. TRBV21-1 is a listed pseudogene. The CDR3 contains 15 residues. The CDR3 sequence: CAMDKRGPFSYEQYF. DNA for the CDR3: TGTGCCATGGATAAGCGGGGGCCTTTCTCCTACGAGCAGTACTTC.

The chain combines TRBV7-2 with TRBJ2-3; D might be TRBD2 (5 bases). CDR3 length equals 13 residues. Trimming removed 5 bases from V and 3 bases from J, with 9 bases in between. Germline V gene lookup returns CDR1 SGHTA and CDR2 FQGNSA. The CDR3 region has the DNA TGTGCCAGCAGCACCGGGAAAACAGATACGCAGTATTTT. Translated, it gives CASSTGKTDTQYF.

The chain carries TRBV27 and TRBJ1-5, with 12 nucleotides matching TRBD1. Germline CDR1 is MNHEY and CDR2 is SMNVEV (reference sequence). CDR3 size: 17 residues. V gave up 5 bases and J gave up 0 bases; unmatched junction bases: 5. The DNA for the CDR3 is TGTGCCAGCAGTCCCGGGACAGGGGGCATTAGCAATCAGCCCCAGCATTTT. Residues: CASSPGTGGISNQPQHF.

The gene calls are TRBV4-2 and TRBJ1-5; D is undetermined. The CDR3 runs to 16 residues. V was trimmed by 0 bases and J by 3 bases, leaving 12 bases between them. Germline CDR1 LGHNA, CDR2 YNFKEQ. The CDR3 coding sequence is TGTGCCAGCAGCCAAGATAGGCGGCAGTCCAATCAGCCCCAGCATTTT. Protein: CASSQDRRQSNQPQHF.

The rearrangement uses TRBV13 and TRBJ1-1; D gene unclear. The V end was cut by 0 bases, the J end by 9 bases, with 8 bases between. The CDR3 length is 12 residues. From germline, CDR1 is PRHDT and CDR2 FYEKMQ (reference sequence). The CDR3 loop is CASSLGYSQAFF. The DNA of the CDR3 is TGTGCCAGCAGCTTAGGGTACTCCCAAGCTTTCTTT.

This rearrangement joins TRBV27 to TRBJ2-7; 11 positions match TRBD1. Germline CDR1 MNHEY, CDR2 SMNVEV (reference sequence). The CDR3 runs to 15 residues. V dropped 5 bases and J dropped 5; count of bases not matched to a gene: 8. This CDR3 is CASSPSGTGGHEQYF. The CDR3 coding sequence is TGTGCCAGCAGTCCATCCGGGACAGGGGGGCACGAGCAGTACTTC.

V usage is TRBV13 and J usage is TRBJ1-4; the D gene is possibly TRBD1 (5 bases). V lost 5 bases, J lost 7 bases, and 17 bases lay in between. Per germline, CDR1 PRHDT and CDR2 FYEKMQ (reference sequence). The CDR3 is 15 residues long. CDR3: CASSLQQVRGEKLFF. The CDR3 DNA follows: TGTGCCAGCAGCCTCCAGCAGGTTAGGGGTGAAAAACTGTTTTTT.

The V call is TRBV4-1, the J call TRBJ2-6; 9 bases fit TRBD1. V lost 1 base and J lost 2; bases outside the gene matches: 12. The CDR3 sequence is 20 residues long. CDR1 is MGHRA and CDR2 is YSYEKL in the germline V gene. CDR3 in DNA: TGCGCCAGCAGCCAAGTCCGTGGACAGGGGAGATGGACTGGGGCCAACGTCCTGACTTTC. Its translation: CASSQVRGQGRWTGANVLTF.

This chain links TRBV7-2 with TRBJ1-5; tentative D call: TRBD1 (5 bases). The V end was cut by 6 bases, the J end by 7 bases, with 10 bases between. Germline values: CDR1 SGHTA, CDR2 FQGNSA. The length of the CDR3 is 12 residues. CDR3 region: CASSWGVQPQHF. DNA for the CDR3: TGTGCCAGCAGTTGGGGGGTACAGCCCCAGCATTTT.

The gene calls are TRBV28 and TRBJ2-1, with 7 bases that match TRBD2. Germline CDR1 and CDR2: MDHEN and SYDVKM. Trimming took 7 bases from V and 7 from J; bases not matched to a gene: 19. The length of the CDR3 is 17 residues. The CDR3 is CASKTRTPGLKINEQFF. DNA for the CDR3: TGTGCCAGCAAGACCCGAACGCCGGGACTAAAAATTAATGAGCAGTTCTTC.

About this clone: One end of the junction is discordant with germline, which a read error may explain. J is TRBJ2-7 and V is TRBV19; a possible D gene is TRBD1 (5 bases). Germline V gives CDR1 LNHDA, CDR2 SQIVND (reference sequence). The CDR3 has 13 residues. The chain's CDR3 is CASSIDRQGRRDF. The CDR3 DNA reads as TGTGCCAGTAGTATCGACAGACAAGGCCGGAGAGACTTC.

This clone appeared a few times. The sample has other DNA sequences that encode this CDR3 too. CDR3 in DNA: TGTGCCAGCAGGGGGGACAGGAACTATGGCTACACCTTC. Amino acid sequence: CASRGDRNYGYTF. The rearrangement joins TRBV6-5 to TRBJ1-2; the match to TRBD1 covers 8 bases. This CDR3 comprises 13 residues. Germline loops: CDR1 MNHEY, CDR2 SVGAGI. Trimming removed 6 bases from V and 2 bases from J; junction bases left unmatched: 2.

This rearrangement joins TRBV13 to TRBJ2-7; weak D call: TRBD2 (5 bases). Trimming shortened V by 8 bases and J by 4 bases, and 18 bases separated the two germline ends. The CDR3 has 14 amino acids. Germline V gene data show CDR1 as PRHDT and CDR2 as FYEKMQ (reference sequence). CDR3 region: CASLGRGDAYEQYF. CDR3 coding DNA: TGTGCCAGCCTGGGGAGAGGAGACGCATACGAGCAGTACTTC. Variable domain in full (rest from reference TRBV13 and TRBJ2-7): AAGVIQSPRHLIKEKRETATLKCYPIPRHDTVYWYQQGPGQDPQFLISFYEKMQSDKGSIPDRFSAQQFSDYHSELNMSSLELGDSALYFCASLGRGDAYEQYFGPGTRLTVT.

J is TRBJ2-7 and V is TRBV11-2; TRBD2 aligns across 7 bases. Germline trimming cut 0 bases from V and 3 bases from J; bases unmatched to any gene: 5. CDR1 and CDR2 from the germline V gene are SGHAT and FQNNGV. The CDR3 is made up of 15 amino acids. CDR3 sequence (DNA): TGTGCCAGCAGCTTAGAGAAGGGCGGGAGCTACGAGCAGTACTTC. It encodes CASSLEKGGSYEQYF.